Below are 5 T cell receptor beta chains sequenced from a single sample in a study of neurological immune-mediated disorders. TCRdb analysed the 5' RACE reads with MiXCR anew, one entry per CDR3 protein. There are almost 30,000 distinct CDR3 sequences in the sample; around an eighth occur only once, and about 5.3% lies in the top ten. Source material: PBMCs. These TCRs come from a woman aged 60-75 years in good health.

The CDR3 protein is CASSFYGLRGGAFF. The CDR3 bases are TGTGCCAGCAGCTTCTACGGCCTACGGGGGGGAGCTTTCTTT. V and J are TRBV11-2 and TRBJ1-1, with D perhaps matching TRBD1 (5 bases). The germline CDR1 and CDR2 sequences are SGHAT and FQNNGV. The V end lost 3 bases, the J end lost 10 bases, and 18 bases lay between the germline ends. The CDR3 runs 14 residues.

This clonotype was counted at least ten times. As DNA, the CDR3 is TGCGCCAGCAGCTTGGTCCCTGGAGGGGGTATGAACACTGAAGCTTTCTTT. Translating gives CASSLVPGGGMNTEAFF. This chain joins TRBV5-1 and TRBJ1-1, with a weak D call TRBD1 (6 bases). The CDR3 length is 17 residues. V was pared by 0 bases and J by 0 bases, with 15 bases between. The germline V gene has CDR1 SGHRS and CDR2 YFSETQ.

This clonotype was seen at least ten times. The rearrangement joins TRBV7-2 to TRBJ2-3, with 8 bases lining up with TRBD2. This CDR3 is 15 amino acids long. The junction had 6 bases not matched to a gene; V was cut back by 1 base and J by 6 bases. Germline CDR1 reads SGHTA; CDR2 reads FQGNSA. The CDR3 DNA is TGTGCCAGCAGCTTAGACCTAGCGGGCCTTGATACGCAGTATTTT. Encoded protein: CASSLDLAGLDTQYF.

This clonotype was seen repeatedly, ten times or more. The chain employs TRBV7-2 and TRBJ1-2; D not resolved. CDR1 and CDR2 from the germline V gene are SGHTA and FQGNSA. V was shortened by 4 bases and J by 8 bases, with 8 bases between the two germline ends. CDR3 length: 11 residues. CDR3 residues: CASSSSGGYTF. In DNA form, the CDR3 reads TGTGCCAGCAGCTCTTCAGGAGGCTACACCTTC.

This clonotype occurred many times. V is TRBV24-1 and J is TRBJ2-5; D remains unclear. The germline V gene encodes CDR1 KGHDR and CDR2 SFDVKD. CDR3 size: 13 residues. V dropped 9 bases and J dropped 2 bases, with 12 bases sitting between them. In nucleotides, the CDR3 is TGTGCCACCCTCGACCTTGGGCAAGAGACCCAGTACTTC. Its protein product is CATLDLGQETQYF.